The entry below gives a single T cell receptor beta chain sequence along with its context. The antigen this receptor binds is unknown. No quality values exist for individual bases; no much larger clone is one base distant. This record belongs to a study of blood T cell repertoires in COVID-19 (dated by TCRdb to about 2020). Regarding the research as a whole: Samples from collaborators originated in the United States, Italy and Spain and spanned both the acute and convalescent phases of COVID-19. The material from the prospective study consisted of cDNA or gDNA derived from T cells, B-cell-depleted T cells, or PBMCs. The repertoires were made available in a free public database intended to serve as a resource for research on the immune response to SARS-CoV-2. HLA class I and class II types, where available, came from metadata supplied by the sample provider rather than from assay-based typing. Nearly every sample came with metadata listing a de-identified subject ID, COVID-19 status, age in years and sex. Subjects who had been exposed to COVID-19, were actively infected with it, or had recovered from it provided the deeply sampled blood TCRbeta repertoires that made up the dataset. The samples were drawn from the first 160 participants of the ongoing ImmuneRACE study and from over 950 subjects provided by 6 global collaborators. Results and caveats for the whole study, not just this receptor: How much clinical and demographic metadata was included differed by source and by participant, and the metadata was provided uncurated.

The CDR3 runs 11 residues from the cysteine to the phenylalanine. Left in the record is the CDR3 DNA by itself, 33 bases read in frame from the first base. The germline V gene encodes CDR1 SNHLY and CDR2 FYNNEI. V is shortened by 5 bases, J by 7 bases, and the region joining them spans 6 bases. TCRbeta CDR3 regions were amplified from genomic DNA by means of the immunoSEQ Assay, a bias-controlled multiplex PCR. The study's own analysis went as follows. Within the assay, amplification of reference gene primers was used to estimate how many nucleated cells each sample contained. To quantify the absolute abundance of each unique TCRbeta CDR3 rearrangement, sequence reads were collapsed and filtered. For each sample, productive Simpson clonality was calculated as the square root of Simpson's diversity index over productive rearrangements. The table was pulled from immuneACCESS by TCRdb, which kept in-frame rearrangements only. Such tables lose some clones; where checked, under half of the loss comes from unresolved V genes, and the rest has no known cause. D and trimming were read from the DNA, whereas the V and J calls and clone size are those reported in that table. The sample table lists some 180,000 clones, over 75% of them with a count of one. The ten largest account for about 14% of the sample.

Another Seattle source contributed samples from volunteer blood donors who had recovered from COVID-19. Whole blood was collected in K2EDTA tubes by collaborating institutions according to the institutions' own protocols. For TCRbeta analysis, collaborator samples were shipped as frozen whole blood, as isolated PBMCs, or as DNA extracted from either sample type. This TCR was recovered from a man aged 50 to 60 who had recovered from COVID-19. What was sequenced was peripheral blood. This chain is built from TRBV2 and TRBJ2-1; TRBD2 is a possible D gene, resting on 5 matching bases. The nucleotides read TGTGCCAGCAGTTCGGGAAATGAGCAGTTCTTC. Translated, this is CASSSGNEQFF.